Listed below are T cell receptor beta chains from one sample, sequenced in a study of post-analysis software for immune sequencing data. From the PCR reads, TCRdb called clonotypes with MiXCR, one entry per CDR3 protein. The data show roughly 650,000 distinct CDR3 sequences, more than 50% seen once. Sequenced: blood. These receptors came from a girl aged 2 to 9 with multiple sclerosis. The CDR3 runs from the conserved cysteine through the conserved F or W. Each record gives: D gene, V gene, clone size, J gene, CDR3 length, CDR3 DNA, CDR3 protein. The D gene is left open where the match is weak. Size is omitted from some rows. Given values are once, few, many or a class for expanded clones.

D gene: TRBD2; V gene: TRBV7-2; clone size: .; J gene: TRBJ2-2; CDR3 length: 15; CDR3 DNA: TGTGCCAGCAGCTTAGGCGGGGGTGTCACCGGGGAGCTGTTTTTT; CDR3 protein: CASSLGGGVTGELFF
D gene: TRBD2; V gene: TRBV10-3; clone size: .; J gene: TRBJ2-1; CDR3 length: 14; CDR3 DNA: TGTGCCATCAGGGAGTTAGCGGGGAAGAATGAGCAGTTCTTC; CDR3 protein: CAIRELAGKNEQFF
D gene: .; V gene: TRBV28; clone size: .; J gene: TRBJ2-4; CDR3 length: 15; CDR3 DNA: TGTGCCAGCAGTTTCACAGGGTTAGCCAAAAACATTCAGTACTTC; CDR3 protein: CASSFTGLAKNIQYF
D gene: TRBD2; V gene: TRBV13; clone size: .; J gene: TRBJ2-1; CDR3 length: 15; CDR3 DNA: TGTGCCAGCAGCCTCGTGGGGGACTACAACAATGAGCAGTTCTTC; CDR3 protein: CASSLVGDYNNEQFF
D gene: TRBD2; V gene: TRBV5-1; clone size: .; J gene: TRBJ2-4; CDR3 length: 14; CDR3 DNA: TGCGCCAGCAGCTTTGGGGGGGTAGGAAACATTCAGTACTTC; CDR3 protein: CASSFGGVGNIQYF
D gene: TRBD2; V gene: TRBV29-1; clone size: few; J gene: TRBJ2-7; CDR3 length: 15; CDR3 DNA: TGCAGCGTGACTGGACTAGCGGGAGAGTCCTACGAGCAGTACTTC; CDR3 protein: CSVTGLAGESYEQYF
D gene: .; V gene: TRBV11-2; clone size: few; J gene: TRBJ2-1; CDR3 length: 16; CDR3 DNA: TGTGCCAGCAGCTTAGTTGGTGCTACCTCCTACAATGAGCAGTTCTTC; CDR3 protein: CASSLVGATSYNEQFF
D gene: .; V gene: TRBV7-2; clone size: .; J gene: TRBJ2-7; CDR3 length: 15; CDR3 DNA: TGTGCCAGCAGCTTAGCGATAGCGGCCGCCTACGAGCAGTACTTC; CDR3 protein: CASSLAIAAAYEQYF
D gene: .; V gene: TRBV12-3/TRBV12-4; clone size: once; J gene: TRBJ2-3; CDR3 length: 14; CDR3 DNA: TGTGCCAGCAGTTCTAGAATACCCACAGATACGCAGTATTTT; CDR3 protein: CASSSRIPTDTQYF
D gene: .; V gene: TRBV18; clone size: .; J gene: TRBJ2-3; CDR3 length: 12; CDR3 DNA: TGTGCCAGCCCACCAGAGTTAGGCACGCAGTATTTT; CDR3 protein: CASPPELGTQYF
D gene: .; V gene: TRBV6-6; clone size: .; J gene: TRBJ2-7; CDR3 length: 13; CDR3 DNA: TGTGCCAGCAGCTCTGACACCTACAATGAGCAGTACTTC; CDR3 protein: CASSSDTYNEQYF
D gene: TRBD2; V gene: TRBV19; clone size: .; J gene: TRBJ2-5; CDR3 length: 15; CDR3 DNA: TGTGCCAGTAGTATTTCAGCGGGAGCGGTGGAGACCCAGTACTTC; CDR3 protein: CASSISAGAVETQYF
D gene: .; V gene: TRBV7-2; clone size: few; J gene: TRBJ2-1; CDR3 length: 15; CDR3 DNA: TGTGCCAGCAGCTCGGACGGTAGCTCCTACAATGAGCAGTTCTTC; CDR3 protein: CASSSDGSSYNEQFF
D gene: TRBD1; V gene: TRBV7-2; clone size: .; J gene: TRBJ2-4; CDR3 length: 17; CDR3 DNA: TGTGCCAGCAGCACCCCCGGACAGGGGGTAGCCAAAAACATTCAGTACTTC; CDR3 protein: CASSTPGQGVAKNIQYF
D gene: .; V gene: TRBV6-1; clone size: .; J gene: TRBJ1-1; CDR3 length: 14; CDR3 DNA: TGTGCCAGCAGTGACCAGGGTTCGCAGACTGAAGCTTTCTTT; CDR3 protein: CASSDQGSQTEAFF
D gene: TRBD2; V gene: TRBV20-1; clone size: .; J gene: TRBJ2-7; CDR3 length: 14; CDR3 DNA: TGCAGTGCTAGGGCCGGGACTAGCGACTACGAGCAGTACTTC; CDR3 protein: CSARAGTSDYEQYF
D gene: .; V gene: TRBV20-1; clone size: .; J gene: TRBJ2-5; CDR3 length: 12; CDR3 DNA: TGCAGTGCTTCAGGGGATGAGGAGACCCAGTACTTC; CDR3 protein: CSASGDEETQYF
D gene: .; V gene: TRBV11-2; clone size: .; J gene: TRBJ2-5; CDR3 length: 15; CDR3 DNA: TGTGCCAGCAGCTTCCAGGGCGGGCGACAAGAGACCCAGTACTTC; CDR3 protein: CASSFQGGRQETQYF
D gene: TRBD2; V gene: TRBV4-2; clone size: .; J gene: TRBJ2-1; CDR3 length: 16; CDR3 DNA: TGTGCCAGCAGCCGACTAGCGGCCAGTACCTACAATGAGCAGTTCTTC; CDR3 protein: CASSRLAASTYNEQFF
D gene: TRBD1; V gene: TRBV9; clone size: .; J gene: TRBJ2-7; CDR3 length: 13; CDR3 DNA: TGTGCCAGCAGCGGGGGACAGAAGGGCGAGCAGTACTTC; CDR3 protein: CASSGGQKGEQYF
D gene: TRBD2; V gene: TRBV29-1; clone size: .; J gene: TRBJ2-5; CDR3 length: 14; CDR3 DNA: TGCAGCGTTGAACTGGCGGGAGGTGGCGAGACCCAGTACTTC; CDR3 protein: CSVELAGGGETQYF
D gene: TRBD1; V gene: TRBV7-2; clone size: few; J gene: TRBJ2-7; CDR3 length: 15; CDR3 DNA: TGTGCCAGCAGCTATACCGGGACACAGGGGGGCGAGCAGTACTTC; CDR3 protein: CASSYTGTQGGEQYF
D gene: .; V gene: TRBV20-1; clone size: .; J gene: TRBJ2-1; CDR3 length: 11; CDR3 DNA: TGCAGTGCTCCGGACAGCAATGAGCAGTTCTTC; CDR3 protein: CSAPDSNEQFF
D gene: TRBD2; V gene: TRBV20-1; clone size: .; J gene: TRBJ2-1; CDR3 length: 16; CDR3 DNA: TGCAGTGCTAGGCGACATAGCGGGGGGGCCGCGTATGAGCAGTTCTTC; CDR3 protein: CSARRHSGGAAYEQFF
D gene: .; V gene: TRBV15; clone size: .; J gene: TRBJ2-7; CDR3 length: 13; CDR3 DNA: TGTGCCACCAGCAGAGAGGGTCGGTACGAGCAGTACTTC; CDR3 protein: CATSREGRYEQYF
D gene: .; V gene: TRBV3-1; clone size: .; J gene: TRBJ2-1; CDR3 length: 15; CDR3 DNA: TGTGCCAGCAGTCAAAGAAAGGGCTTATACAATGAGCAGTTCTTC; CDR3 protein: CASSQRKGLYNEQFF
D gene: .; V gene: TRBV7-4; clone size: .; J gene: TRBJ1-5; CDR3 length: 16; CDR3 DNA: TGTGCCAGCAGCTTAGTAAGGCCAGGCCCCCTCCAGCCCCAGCATTTT; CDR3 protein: CASSLVRPGPLQPQHF
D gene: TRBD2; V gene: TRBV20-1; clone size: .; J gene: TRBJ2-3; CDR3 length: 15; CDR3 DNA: TGCAGTGCTAGAGGCCCGGGACTACCCACAGATACGCAGTATTTT; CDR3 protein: CSARGPGLPTDTQYF
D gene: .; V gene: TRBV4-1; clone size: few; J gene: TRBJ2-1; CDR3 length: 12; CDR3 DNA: TGCGCCAGCAGCCAAGTAAAGAATGAGCAGTTCTTC; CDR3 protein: CASSQVKNEQFF
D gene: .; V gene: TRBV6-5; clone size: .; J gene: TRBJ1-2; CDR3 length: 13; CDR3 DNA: TGTGCCAGCACCTACTCCGGGGGAAATGGCTACACCTTC; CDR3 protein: CASTYSGGNGYTF
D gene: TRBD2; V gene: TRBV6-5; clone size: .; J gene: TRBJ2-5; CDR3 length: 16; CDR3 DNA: TGTACCACCCTAACAACTGTAGCGGGGGGCCAAGAGACCCAGTACTTC; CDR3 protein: CTTLTTVAGGQETQYF
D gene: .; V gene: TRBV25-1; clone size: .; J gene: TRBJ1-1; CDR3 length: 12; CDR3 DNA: TGTGCCAGCGGGATTGGGAGGACTGAAGCTTTCTTT; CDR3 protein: CASGIGRTEAFF
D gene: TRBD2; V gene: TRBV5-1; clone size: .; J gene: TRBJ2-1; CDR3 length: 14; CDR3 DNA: TGCGCCAGCAAGACTAGCGGACTCTACAATGAGCAGTTCTTC; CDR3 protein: CASKTSGLYNEQFF
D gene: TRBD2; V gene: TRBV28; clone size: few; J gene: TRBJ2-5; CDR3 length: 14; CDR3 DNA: TGTGCCAGCCAGAGCGGGAGTTCCCAAGAGACCCAGTACTTC; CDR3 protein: CASQSGSSQETQYF
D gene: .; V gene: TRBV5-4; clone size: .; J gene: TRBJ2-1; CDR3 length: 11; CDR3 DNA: TGTGCCAGCACGGCATTCGATGAGCAGTTCTTC; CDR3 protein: CASTAFDEQFF
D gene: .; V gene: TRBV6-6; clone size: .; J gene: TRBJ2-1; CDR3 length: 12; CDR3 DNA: TGTGCCAGCAGTTCTCAGGGGTATGAGCAGTTCTTC; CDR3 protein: CASSSQGYEQFF
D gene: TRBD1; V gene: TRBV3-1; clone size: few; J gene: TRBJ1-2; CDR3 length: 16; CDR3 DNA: TGTGCCAGCAGCCCTCGTGGACAGGGGGCTAACTATGGCTACACCTTC; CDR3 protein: CASSPRGQGANYGYTF
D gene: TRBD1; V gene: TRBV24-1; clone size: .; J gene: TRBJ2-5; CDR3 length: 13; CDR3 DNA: TGTGCCACCAGTGATGGGACAGAAGAGACCCAGTACTTC; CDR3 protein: CATSDGTEETQYF
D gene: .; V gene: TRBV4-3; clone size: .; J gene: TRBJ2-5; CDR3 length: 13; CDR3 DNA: TGCGCCAGCAGCCAAGTGATGCAAGAGACCCAGTACTTC; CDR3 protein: CASSQVMQETQYF
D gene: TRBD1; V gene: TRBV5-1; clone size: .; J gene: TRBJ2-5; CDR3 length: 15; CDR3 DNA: TGTGCCAGCAGATCTAAGGGACAGATCCAAGAGACCCAGTACTTC; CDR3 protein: CASRSKGQIQETQYF
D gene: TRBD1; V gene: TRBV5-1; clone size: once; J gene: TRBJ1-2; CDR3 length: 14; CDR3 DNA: TGCGCCAGCAGCTTGCGTCCAGGGGGTGATGGCTACACCTTC; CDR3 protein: CASSLRPGGDGYTF
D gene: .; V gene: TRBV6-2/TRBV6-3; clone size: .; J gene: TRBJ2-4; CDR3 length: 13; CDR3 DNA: TGTGCCAGCACCGAGATGGGCCAAAACATTCAGTACTTC; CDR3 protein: CASTEMGQNIQYF
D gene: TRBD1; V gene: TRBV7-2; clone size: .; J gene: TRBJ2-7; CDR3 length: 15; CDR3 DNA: TGTGCCAGCAGCGCGACTGGGCAGGGGGATTACGAGCAGTACTTC; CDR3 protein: CASSATGQGDYEQYF
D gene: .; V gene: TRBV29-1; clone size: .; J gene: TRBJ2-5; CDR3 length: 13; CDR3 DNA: TGCAGCGTTGAAGGTGGACAGCAAGAGACCCAGTACTTC; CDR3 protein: CSVEGGQQETQYF
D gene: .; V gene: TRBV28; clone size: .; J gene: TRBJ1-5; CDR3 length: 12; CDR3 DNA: TGTGCCAGCAGCAGCTCCCCCCAGCCCCAGCATTTT; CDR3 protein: CASSSSPQPQHF
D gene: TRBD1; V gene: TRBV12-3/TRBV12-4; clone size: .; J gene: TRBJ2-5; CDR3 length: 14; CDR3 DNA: TGTGCCAGCAGGGGACAGGGGTCGGGACACAAGCAGTACTTC; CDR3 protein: CASRGQGSGHKQYF